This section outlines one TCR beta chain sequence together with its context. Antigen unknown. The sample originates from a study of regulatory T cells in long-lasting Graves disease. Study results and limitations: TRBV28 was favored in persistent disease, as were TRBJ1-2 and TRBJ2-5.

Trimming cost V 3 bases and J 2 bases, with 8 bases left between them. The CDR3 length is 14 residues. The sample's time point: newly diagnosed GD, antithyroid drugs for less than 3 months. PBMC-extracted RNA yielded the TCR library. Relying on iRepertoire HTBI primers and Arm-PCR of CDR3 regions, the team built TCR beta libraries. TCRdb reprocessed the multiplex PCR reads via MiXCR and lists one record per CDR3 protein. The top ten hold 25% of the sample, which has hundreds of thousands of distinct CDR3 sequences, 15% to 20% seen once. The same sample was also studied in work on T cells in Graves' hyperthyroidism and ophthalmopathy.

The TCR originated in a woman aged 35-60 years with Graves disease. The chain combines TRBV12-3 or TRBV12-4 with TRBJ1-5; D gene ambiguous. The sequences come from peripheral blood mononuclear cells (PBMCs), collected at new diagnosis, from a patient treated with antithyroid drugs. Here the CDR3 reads CASSLGRRNQPQHF. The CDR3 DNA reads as TGTGCCAGCAGTTTGGGCAGACGCAATCAGCCCCAGCATTTT.